The sequence of this T cell receptor (beta chain) was determined in a study of response to subunit inactivated influenza vaccine. Whole-study findings and limits: Each seasonal influenza vaccination, the authors suggested, recruits few new T cells.

TCRdb reanalysed the RT-PCR reads using MiXCR and keeps one entry per CDR3 protein. The sample yields about 780,000 distinct CDR3 sequences, 15% to 20% seen once. Points on this clonotype: The antigen remains undetermined.

V was shortened by 6 bases and J by 1 base, with 20 bases between the two germline ends. CDR3 size: 17 residues. Germline lookup yields CDR1 MNHEY and CDR2 SVGEGT. This clonotype originated in a man between 45 and 60 years old who received an inactivated influenza vaccine. The starting material was PBMCs from blood, obtained less than 6 days after vaccination. The genes are TRBV6-2 or TRBV6-3 and TRBJ2-3; D tentatively fits TRBD1 or TRBD2 (5 bases each). CDR3 sequence: CASSTASRDGRTDTQYF. CDR3 DNA sequence: TGTGCCAGCAGCACGGCCAGCCGGGACGGACGCACAGATACGCAGTATTTT.